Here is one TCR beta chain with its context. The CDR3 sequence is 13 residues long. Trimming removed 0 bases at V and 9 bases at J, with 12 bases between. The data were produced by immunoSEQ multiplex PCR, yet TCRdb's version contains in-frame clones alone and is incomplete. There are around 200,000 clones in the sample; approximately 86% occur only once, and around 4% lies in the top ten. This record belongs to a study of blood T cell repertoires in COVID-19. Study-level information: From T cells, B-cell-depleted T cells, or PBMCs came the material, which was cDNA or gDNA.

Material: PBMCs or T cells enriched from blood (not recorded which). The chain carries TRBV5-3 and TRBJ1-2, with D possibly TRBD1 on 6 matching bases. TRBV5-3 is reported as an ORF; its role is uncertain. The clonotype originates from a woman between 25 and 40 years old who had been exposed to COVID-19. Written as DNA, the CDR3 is TGTGCCAGAAGCTTGGACAGGGTCCGTAGCTACACCTTC. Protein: CARSLDRVRSYTF.